Reported below is one T cell receptor beta chain. It has no known antigen specificity. Nothing much larger sits one base from this clone, and base qualities are not available. TCRbeta CDR3 regions were amplified from genomic DNA using the immunoSEQ Assay, a bias-controlled multiplex PCR. The source study handled its data this way. The number of nucleated cells in each sample was estimated from the amplification of reference gene primers within the assay. Sequence reads were collapsed and filtered to measure the absolute abundance of every unique TCRbeta CDR3 rearrangement. Productive Simpson clonality was computed per sample as the square root of Simpson's diversity index over productive rearrangements. The table comes from immuneACCESS by way of TCRdb, which keeps in-frame sequences with V and J called. Part of the clones is missing from these tables; in studies checked, under half for an unresolved V gene and the rest for unknown reasons. That table supplies the V and J calls and clone size; D and trimming were determined from the DNA. This sample gives about 400,000 clones in total; about 90% of them show up just once. Together, the top ten hold more than 0.95% of the sample.

Whole blood was collected in K2EDTA tubes by collaborating institutions according to the institutions' own protocols. For TCRbeta analysis, collaborators shipped samples as frozen whole blood, isolated PBMCs, or DNA extracted from either of those sample types. The junction carries 11 bases between V and J, which are trimmed by 1 base and 7 bases respectively. The CDR3 goes from the cysteine to the phenylalanine over 14 residues. Only the CDR3 DNA stays, 42 bases, in frame from base 1. The germline V gene (reference sequence) supplies CDR1 MNHEY and CDR2 SMNVEV. The sample is drawn from a study of blood T cell repertoires in COVID-19 (dated by TCRdb to the early 2020s). Study-wide context: Collaborator samples came from the United States, Italy and Spain and covered acute and convalescent phases of COVID-19. The prospective study material was composed of cDNA or gDNA derived from T cells, B-cell-depleted T cells, or PBMCs. Subjects who had been exposed to COVID-19, were actively infected with it, or had recovered from it provided the deeply sampled blood TCRbeta repertoires that made up the dataset. The repertoires were made available in a free public database intended to serve as a resource for research on the immune response to SARS-CoV-2. Samples came from the ongoing ImmuneRACE study (first 160 participants) plus 1,254 subjects from 6 global collaborators. A de-identified subject ID, COVID-19 status, age in years and sex were almost always included in the sample metadata. Where available, HLA class I and class II types were obtained from metadata supplied by the sample provider rather than from assay-based typing.

Overall results and qualifications from the work: How much clinical and demographic metadata was included differed by source and by participant, and the metadata was provided uncurated.

The sequence was collected from a man in his forties with acute or convalescent COVID-19. The V and J segments used are TRBV27 and TRBJ1-5, with the D gene call left open. The sample consisted of peripheral blood. The DNA is as follows: TGTGCCAGCAGTTTATTTCAATCCGGGCAGCCCCAGCATTTT. Its coded protein is CASSLFQSGQPQHF.